This T cell receptor (beta chain) is drawn from a study of Ad26.COV2.S vaccination and SARS-CoV-2 variants. Background on the study: Ad26.COV2.S given intramuscularly, once or twice 56 days apart. The study, taken as a whole, reports: Researchers cautioned that TCR breadth and depth analyses may have underestimated total T cell responses. With respect to non-spike TCR breadth, vaccine and placebo recipients were similar.

Treatment: some 20 received Ad26.COV2.S at low or high dose, single or two shots; about 5 received placebo; per-sample allocation not given. It was on day 63 after the first vaccine or placebo injection that samples were taken. The study used a vaccine consisting of an Ad26 vector that expressed Wuhan-strain SARS-CoV-2 spike. Remarks on this clone: What it recognizes is unknown.

Trimming took 7 bases from V and 6 from J, leaving 11 bases between them. Germline CDR1 and CDR2: LGHDT and YNNKEL (reference sequence). The CDR3 extends over 12 amino acids. Generated by immunoSEQ multiplex PCR, the TCRdb table keeps only in-frame clones and is missing some. The profile shows roughly 700,000 clones, roughly nine tenths of them singletons. The sequence was collected from a person between 18 and 59 years old who received the Ad26.COV2.S COVID-19 vaccine or a placebo. Sequenced material: peripheral blood, taken in a trial of Ad26.COV2.S vaccine versus placebo. V gene TRBV3-1 (or the pseudogene TRBV3-2) combines with J gene TRBJ2-3; no clear D gene. CDR3 sequence reads: CASMGLGDTQYF. For the CDR3, the DNA is TGTGCCAGCATGGGCCTCGGGGATACGCAGTATTTT.